The 26 T cell receptor beta chains presented below share a single source sample, sequenced in a study of T cells in localized non-small cell lung cancer. Assay used: immunoSEQ multiplex PCR; TCRdb lists only in-frame clones, some missing. Of approximately 41,000 clones in the sample, roughly 88% were seen once. The input for sequencing was peripheral blood mononuclear cells, taken before any cancer treatment. These receptor sequences come from a male donor aged 60 or over with stage II lung adenocarcinoma.

This rearrangement joins TRBV19 to TRBJ1-2; D is ambiguous. Germline values: CDR1 LNHDA, CDR2 SQIVND (reference sequence). The CDR3 runs 13 residues. The germline V and J ends were trimmed by 4 bases and 4 bases, with 10 bases remaining between them. The CDR3 spells CASSSRTVYGYTF. The CDR3 bases are TGTGCCAGTAGTAGCCGGACGGTCTATGGCTACACCTTC.

V and J are TRBV27 and TRBJ2-7; 14 bases are a match to TRBD2. V lost 3 bases to trimming and J lost 2 bases; unmatched junction nucleotides: 6. Per the germline V gene, CDR1 is MNHEY and CDR2 is SMNVEV (reference sequence). The CDR3 loop spans 17 amino acids. CDR3 protein: CASSFGLAGGGPYEQYF. DNA of the CDR3: TGTGCCAGCAGTTTCGGACTAGCGGGAGGAGGACCCTACGAGCAGTACTTC.

V is TRBV6-6 and J is TRBJ2-7; D ambiguous. Trimming removed 7 bases at V and 3 bases at J, with 4 bases between. The CDR3 has 10 amino acids. The germline V gene encodes CDR1 MNHNY and CDR2 SVGAGI (reference sequence). The CDR3 here is CASNLYEQYF. Written as DNA, the CDR3 is TGTGCCAGCAACCTCTACGAGCAGTACTTC.

This clone rates as medium-sized. The chain joins TRBV4-1 to TRBJ2-7; 7 bases map to TRBD1. V lost 2 bases and J lost 1; bases outside the gene matches: 2. In germline, CDR1 is MGHRA, CDR2 YSYEKL. CDR3 length: 14 residues. CDR3 protein: CASSQTTGSYEQYF. CDR3 DNA sequence: TGCGCCAGCAGCCAAACGACAGGGTCCTACGAGCAGTACTTC.

This chain connects TRBV11-3 to TRBJ2-1, with 10 bases lining up with TRBD2. V lost 0 bases and J lost 9; bases outside the gene matches: 5. CDR1 SGHNT and CDR2 YENEEA come from the germline V gene. This CDR3 is 15 amino acids long. CDR3 nucleotide sequence: TGTGCCAGCAGCTTAGAAGGGCTAGCGGGAGCTGAGCAGTTCTTC. Encoded protein: CASSLEGLAGAEQFF.

The chain joins TRBV5-6 to TRBJ1-5; a possible D gene is TRBD1 (6 bases). Germline CDR1 SGHDT, CDR2 YYEEEE. The CDR3 covers 15 residues. The V end lost 2 bases, the J end lost 7 bases, and 16 bases lay between the germline ends. The CDR3 region has the DNA TGTGCCAGCAGCTTAGCAGGGGAGGAGAGGCAGCCCCAGCATTTT. The encoded protein is CASSLAGEERQPQHF. Full variable domain (remainder filled in from reference TRBV5-6 and TRBJ1-5): DAGVTQSPTHLIKTRGQQVTLRCSPKSGHDTVSWYQQALGQGPQFIFQYYEEEERQRGNFPDRFSGHQFPNYSSELNVNALLLGDSALYLCASSLAGEERQPQHFGDGTRLSIL.

CDR3 region: CASSLEGSINTEAFF. The CDR3, as DNA: TGTGCCAGCAGCTTAGAGGGCTCGATTAACACTGAAGCTTTCTTT. The J gene is TRBJ1-1, the V gene TRBV11-2; D ambiguous. CDR1 and CDR2 (germline): SGHAT, FQNNGV. The CDR3 is 15 residues long. Deletions cut 0 bases from V and 2 bases from J, with 10 bases between.

The chain combines TRBV5-1 with TRBJ1-1; TRBD1 might be the D (5 bases). The CDR3 sequence is 17 residues long. The ends were cut back, 7 bases at V and 5 bases at J, with 27 bases in the middle. Per the germline V gene, CDR1 is SGHRS and CDR2 is YFSETQ. For the CDR3, the DNA is TGCGCCAGCGGGCGCTACGGAGGGGTCCAACCGACGACTGAAGCTTTCTTT. It yields the protein CASGRYGGVQPTTEAFF.

This rearrangement joins TRBV19 to TRBJ1-1; D is possibly TRBD1 (6 bases). The CDR3 runs to 15 residues. Looked up from germline, CDR1 is LNHDA and CDR2 is SQIVND (reference sequence). Trimming stripped 5 bases from V and 8 bases from J, with 21 bases between. CDR3 residues: CASSAPGGAFGEAFF. CDR3 DNA sequence: TGTGCCAGTAGTGCCCCTGGGGGGGCCTTTGGAGAAGCTTTCTTT.

V usage is TRBV7-8 and J usage is TRBJ2-3; 7 bases map to TRBD2. From germline, CDR1 is SGHVS and CDR2 FQNEAQ. Trimming took 1 base from V and 2 from J; bases not matched to a gene: 6. The CDR3 length is 16 residues. CDR3 bases: TGTGCCAGCAGCTTAGACCCTAGCGGCCTCACAGATACGCAGTATTTT. It encodes CASSLDPSGLTDTQYF.

The chain recombines TRBV18 with TRBJ1-1; D possibly corresponds to TRBD1 (5 bases). Germline V lookup: CDR1 KGHSH, CDR2 LQKENI. V lost 0 bases and J 9 bases, leaving 14 bases between the germline ends. The CDR3 length is 14 residues. The CDR3 sequence is CASSPPGETLKAFF. The DNA for the CDR3 is TGTGCCAGCTCACCACCGGGGGAGACCCTTAAAGCTTTCTTT.

About this clone itself: Other DNA sequences in this sample translate to the same CDR3. This sequence joins TRBV28 and TRBJ2-7; no clear D gene. The germline V gene has CDR1 MDHEN and CDR2 SYDVKM. V lost 4 bases to trimming and J lost 4 bases, with 20 bases between them. This CDR3 has 16 amino acids. CDR3 nucleotide sequence: TGTGCCAGCAGTTGGTTCTCTATGGACCCTTCTTACGAGCAGTACTTC. Translated, it gives CASSWFSMDPSYEQYF.

The chain is built from TRBV5-6 and TRBJ2-1, with 10 positions matching TRBD2. The CDR3 consists of 18 residues. CDR1 is SGHDT, CDR2 YYEEEE, per germline. V dropped 4 bases and J dropped 4; count of bases not matched to a gene: 14. DNA of the CDR3: TGTGCCAGCAGCCACCCTCCGAGACCGGGACTAGCGTACAATGAGCAGTTCTTC. Amino acids: CASSHPPRPGLAYNEQFF.

In this sample, this clone turned up once. V is TRBV6-5 and J is TRBJ1-5; 9 bases agree with TRBD1. Germline assignment: CDR1 MNHEY and CDR2 SVGAGI. The J segment lost 6 bases and the V segment lost 6 bases, leaving 6 bases of the junction unmatched. This CDR3 is 14 amino acids long. CDR3 nucleotide sequence: TGTGCCAGCAGGTATACAGGGGGCTCTCAGCCCCAGCATTTT. Protein product: CASRYTGGSQPQHF.

The J gene is TRBJ2-1, the V gene TRBV2; weak D call: TRBD2 (5 bases). Germline V gives CDR1 SNHLY, CDR2 FYNNEI. V dropped 6 bases and J dropped 5 bases, with 11 bases sitting between them. The CDR3 is 13 residues long. This chain's CDR3 is CASRPTRHNEQFF. Written as DNA, the CDR3 is TGTGCCAGCAGACCAACTAGGCACAATGAGCAGTTCTTC.

V usage is TRBV5-6 and J usage is TRBJ2-3, with TRBD2 as a possible D gene (5 bases). CDR1 is SGHDT and CDR2 is YYEEEE in the germline V gene. V was cut by 4 bases and J by 3 bases, with 12 bases left in between. This CDR3 region has 14 residues. DNA of the CDR3: TGTGCCAGCAGCATGAACGGGAAGACAGATACGCAGTATTTT. Protein product: CASSMNGKTDTQYF.

The CDR3 sequence: CASSQDHLSWGELFF. CDR3 in DNA: TGTGCCAGCAGCCAAGATCACCTCTCGTGGGGGGAGCTGTTTTTT. V is TRBV4-2 and J is TRBJ2-2; D gene ambiguous. Germline loops: CDR1 LGHNA, CDR2 YNFKEQ. V was shortened by 0 bases and J by 8 bases, with 13 bases between the two germline ends. This CDR3 spans 15 amino acids.

The V call is TRBV5-1, the J call TRBJ1-1; unclear D gene. The CDR3 has 12 amino acids. The V end lost 4 bases, the J end lost 5 bases, and 9 bases lay between the germline ends. From germline, CDR1 is SGHRS and CDR2 YFSETQ. The DNA for the CDR3 is TGCGCCAGCAGCGGGCCGGGGACTGAAGCTTTCTTT. It yields the protein CASSGPGTEAFF. The whole variable domain, remainder taken from reference TRBV5-1 and TRBJ1-1, is KAGVTQTPRYLIKTRGQQVTLSCSPISGHRSVSWYQQTPGQGLQFLFEYFSETQRNKGNFPGRFSGRQFSNSRSEMNVSTLELGDSALYLCASSGPGTEAFFGQGTRLTVV.

The chain is built from TRBV23-1 and TRBJ2-6; maybe TRBD1 (6 bases). TRBV23-1 is recorded as an ORF, its role being uncertain. This CDR3 has 16 amino acids. Trimming removed 8 bases from V and 0 bases from J, with 14 bases in between. The DNA of the CDR3 is TGCGCCAGCCCCCAGGGGTTGAACTCTGGGGCCAACGTCCTGACTTTC. As protein: CASPQGLNSGANVLTF.

This clone occurred once. The V and J genes are TRBV7-3 and TRBJ2-5, with a tentative D call TRBD2 (7 bases). Germline V gene data show CDR1 as SGHTA and CDR2 as FQGTGA. This CDR3 has 13 residues. The V end lost 5 bases, the J end lost 4 bases, and 11 bases lay between the germline ends. The CDR3 nucleotides are TGTGCCAGCAGCCGGGGGGCAGGAGAGACCCAGTACTTC. Protein sequence: CASSRGAGETQYF.

The chain links TRBV6-6 to TRBJ1-1; a possible D gene is TRBD1 (5 bases). Per the germline V gene, CDR1 is MNHNY and CDR2 is SVGAGI (reference sequence). The CDR3 sequence is 16 residues long. V shed 7 bases and J shed 4 bases, with 22 bases lying between them. DNA for the CDR3: TGTGCCAGCACCCGACTCCCGGGACGGGGGGTCACTGAAGCTTTCTTT. Translated, it gives CASTRLPGRGVTEAFF.

The chain links TRBV27 to TRBJ2-1; 7 nucleotides agree with TRBD1. There are 15 residues in the CDR3. Trimming at V came to 5 bases and at J to 5 bases, leaving 9 bases not matched to a gene. Germline V gives CDR1 MNHEY, CDR2 SMNVEV (reference sequence). CDR3 loop: CASSRQGSRDNEQFF. The CDR3 DNA is TGTGCCAGCAGTAGACAGGGATCTCGGGACAATGAGCAGTTCTTC.

The rearrangement joins TRBV18 to TRBJ2-1, with a weak D call TRBD2 (6 bases). Germline V gene lookup returns CDR1 KGHSH and CDR2 LQKENI. There are 18 residues in the CDR3. The V end lost 8 bases, the J end lost 4 bases, and 27 bases lay between the germline ends. In DNA, the CDR3 is TGTGCCAGCACGACCACCGCGACAGTCACGGGGGTTTACAATGAGCAGTTCTTC. Protein: CASTTTATVTGVYNEQFF.

The chain joins TRBV5-4 to TRBJ1-1; 7 bases fit TRBD1. V gave up 6 bases and J gave up 1 base; unmatched junction bases: 6. Germline lookup yields CDR1 SGHNT and CDR2 YYREEE (reference sequence). This CDR3 spans 14 amino acids. Written as DNA, the CDR3 is TGTGCCAGCATGGCAGGGACAGCGAACACTGAAGCTTTCTTT. This sequence encodes CASMAGTANTEAFF.

The chain couples TRBV7-2 to TRBJ2-1; TRBD1 is a possible D gene (5 bases). V shed 3 bases and J shed 2 bases, with 8 bases lying between them. This CDR3 is built from 14 residues. Germline V gene sequence: CDR1 SGHTA, CDR2 FQGNSA. Here the CDR3 reads CASSFREPYNEQFF. Written as DNA, the CDR3 is TGTGCCAGCAGCTTCAGGGAACCCTACAATGAGCAGTTCTTC. Drawing the rest from reference TRBV7-2 and TRBJ2-1, the complete variable domain is GAGVSQSPSNKVTEKGKDVELRCDPISGHTALYWYRQSLGQGLEFLIYFQGNSAPDKSGLPSDRFSAERTGGSVSTLTIQRTQQEDSAVYLCASSFREPYNEQFFGPGTRLTVL.

This clone appeared a few times. The V call is TRBV2, the J call TRBJ2-3, with TRBD2 matching over 12 bases. CDR3 length: 18 amino acids. J gave up 4 bases and V 7 bases, and 15 bases lay outside the gene matches. Germline CDR1 and CDR2: SNHLY and FYNNEI. The CDR3 region has the DNA TGTGCCAGCAAGGTGGCTAGCGGGAGGGACGTTGGCGCAGATACGCAGTATTTT. The encoded protein is CASKVASGRDVGADTQYF.